In its sample, the clone carrying this TCR beta chain was seen once. Antigen specificity is unknown. The missing conserved phenylalanine or tryptophan at the end of this CDR3 makes a read error likely. Because the CDR3's place on the DNA is in doubt, the DNA is left out and the CDR3 is given as listed by TCRdb. Clinical symptoms, serum thyroxine, TRAb, thyroid ultrasound and orbital computed tomography informed diagnoses. The record originates from a study of T cells in Graves' hyperthyroidism and ophthalmopathy. The study, taken as a whole, reports: The model foresaw ophthalmopathy a median around 6.8 months prior to onset. By a 13 V-J model, ophthalmopathy was set apart from stable hyperthyroidism.

Inclusive of both ends, the CDR3 amounts to 9 amino acids. Germline V CDR1 and CDR2: SNHLY, FYNNEI. Authors of the study amplified TCR beta CDR3 regions from RNA transcripts. The HTBI primer set drove a first-round RT-PCR of the TCR CDR3. TCRdb called the multiplex PCR reads again in MiXCR, with one record for every CDR3 protein. The table records about 640,000 distinct CDR3 sequences, less than 45% of them present only once. This chain links TRBV2 with TRBJ1-1; TRBD1 was called by the table and not checked on the DNA. What was sequenced was peripheral blood or thyroid tissue (not recorded which). This clonotype originated in an adult man with Graves' disease, either hyperthyroidism or ophthalmopathy (not recorded which). The CDR3 protein is CAISSGQGT.